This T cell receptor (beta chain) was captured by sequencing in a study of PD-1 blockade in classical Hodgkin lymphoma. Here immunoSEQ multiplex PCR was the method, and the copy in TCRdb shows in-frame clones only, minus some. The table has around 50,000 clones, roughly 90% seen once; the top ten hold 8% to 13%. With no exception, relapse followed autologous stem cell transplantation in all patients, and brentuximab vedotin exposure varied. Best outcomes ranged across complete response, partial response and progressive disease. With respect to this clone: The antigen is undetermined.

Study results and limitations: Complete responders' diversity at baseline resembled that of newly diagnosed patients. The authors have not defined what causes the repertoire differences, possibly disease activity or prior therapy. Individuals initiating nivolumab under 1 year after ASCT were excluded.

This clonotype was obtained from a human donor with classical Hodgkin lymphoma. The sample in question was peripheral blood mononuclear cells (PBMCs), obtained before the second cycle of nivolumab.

The CDR3 DNA reads as TGCAGTGCTAACCAAAGCAATGAGCAGTTCTTC. It yields the protein CSANQSNEQFF. J is TRBJ2-1 and V is TRBV20-1, with D unclear. This CDR3 region has 11 residues. Trimming shortened V by 4 bases and J by 6 bases, and 7 bases separated the two germline ends. Germline V gene lookup returns CDR1 DFQATT and CDR2 SNEGSKA (reference sequence).